This TCR beta chain derives from a study of cytomegalovirus exposure and HLA in healthy donors. Study results and caveats: Later examination showed HLA-associated TCR beta chains had greater clonal expansion than equally common others.

The donors, nominally healthy at sampling, likely had unrecorded immune exposures. The PCR contained 60 Vbeta and 13 Jbeta primers. The assay was immunoSEQ multiplex PCR, and TCRdb's table has in-frame clones only and misses some. This sample yields approximately 140,000 clones, of which approximately 78% are seen a single time; approximately 6% belongs to the top ten. Details on this clone: Its antigen is unknown.

Germline V lookup: CDR1 SQVTM, CDR2 ANQGSEA. J lost 7 bases, V lost 2 bases, and 6 bases had no gene match. The CDR3 is made up of 13 amino acids. Material for sequencing was PBMCs. The sequence was collected from a woman aged 40-49 years in good health and CMV-seropositive. The genes are TRBV29-1 and TRBJ1-2; 8 bases fit TRBD1. The CDR3, as DNA: TGCAGCGTTGAAAAAAGGACAGGGTGTGGCTACACCTTC. This sequence encodes CSVEKRTGCGYTF.